This TCR beta chain is drawn from a study of blood T cell repertoires in COVID-19. Germline V CDR1 and CDR2: SQVTM, ANQGSEA. Trimming removed 4 bases from V and 5 bases from J; junction bases left unmatched: 4. The CDR3 spans 12 residues. Clones were read by immunoSEQ multiplex PCR, and TCRdb kept only the in-frame ones, dropping some. The data contain approximately 150,000 clones, about 90% of them seen just once; the ten biggest clones take up approximately 40%. The V call is TRBV29-1, the J call TRBJ1-1; 7 positions agree with TRBD1. This TCR derives from a man aged 45-60 years who had recovered from COVID-19. What was sequenced was peripheral blood. CDR3 sequence reads: CSVVRGQTEAFF. The CDR3 bases are TGCAGCGTTGTGAGGGGGCAAACTGAAGCTTTCTTT.